Presented here are 24 T cell receptor beta chains from one specimen sequenced in a study of T-cell memory formation after mild COVID-19. TCRdb used MiXCR to reprocess the 5' RACE reads, holding one entry per CDR3 protein. Among 250,000 to 300,000 distinct CDR3 sequences listed, roughly 16% were seen once. Sequenced material: PBMCs or a T cell subset sorted from them (not recorded which). These receptors all come from a man younger than 35 who had mild COVID-19 (a few samples of this study predate the infection). Cell type and time point are not known.

Only a few counts were recorded for this clonotype. The J gene is TRBJ1-5, the V gene TRBV7-9; weak D call: TRBD1 (5 bases). CDR3 length: 13 residues. Between the trimmed V and J ends, which lost 2 bases and 6 bases, there was a span of 8 bases. Germline CDR1 SEHNR, CDR2 FQNEAQ (reference sequence). CDR3 residues: CASSLQGFQPQHF. CDR3 DNA: TGTGCCAGCAGCTTACAGGGTTTTCAGCCCCAGCATTTT.

The chain carries TRBV7-3 and TRBJ2-5; D remains ambiguous. From germline, CDR1 is SGHTA and CDR2 FQGTGA. The CDR3 spans 13 residues. Trimming took 4 bases from V and 1 from J, leaving 7 bases between them. CDR3 protein: CASSSTGQETQYF. The CDR3 DNA reads as TGTGCCAGCAGCTCGACTGGCCAAGAGACCCAGTACTTC. The full variable domain, completed using reference TRBV7-3 and TRBJ2-5, is GAGVSQTPSNKVTEKGKYVELRCDPISGHTALYWYRQSLGQGPEFLIYFQGTGAADDSGLPNDRFFAVRPEGSVSTLKIQRTERGDSAVYLCASSSTGQETQYFGPGTRLLVL.

This clonotype turned up a few times. A junction end diverges from the germline sequence, so it may reflect a read error. This chain connects TRBV7-7 to TRBJ2-2; D is ambiguous. The CDR3 totals 14 residues. Germline CDR1 reads SSHAT; CDR2 reads FNYEAQ (reference sequence). The CDR3 nucleotides read TGTGCTAGCAGCTTACGTCTGAACACCGGGGAGCTGTTTTTT. Its protein product is CASSLRLNTGELFF.

There are a few counts of this clonotype. The chain combines TRBV7-8 with TRBJ1-4; D ambiguous. Germline V gene sequence: CDR1 SGHVS, CDR2 FQNEAQ. CDR3 length: 17 residues. V gave up 2 bases and J gave up 2 bases, with 15 bases separating them. CDR3: CASSLRPRSATNEKLFF. In nucleotides, the CDR3 is TGTGCCAGCAGCTTACGACCCCGTTCGGCGACTAATGAAAAACTGTTTTTT.

The chain couples TRBV9 to TRBJ2-2; tentatively, D is TRBD1 (6 bases). Germline V CDR1 and CDR2: SGDLS, YYNGEE. This CDR3 has 15 amino acids. V was clipped by 1 base and J by 3 bases, with 10 bases between them. CDR3 DNA: TGTGCCAGCAGCGTATCCGGACAGTACACCGGGGAGCTGTTTTTT. Protein product: CASSVSGQYTGELFF.

The chain is built from TRBV7-9 and TRBJ1-5; 11 bases agree with TRBD1. Germline assignment: CDR1 SEHNR and CDR2 FQNEAQ (reference sequence). The V gene end was trimmed by 5 bases and the J gene end by 0 bases; junction bases not matched to a gene: 6. The CDR3 has 17 amino acids. CDR3 amino acids: CASSDGTGGYSNQPQHF. DNA for the CDR3: TGTGCCAGCAGCGACGGGACAGGGGGGTATAGCAATCAGCCCCAGCATTTT.

This clonotype turned up a few times. The chain recombines TRBV19 with TRBJ1-1; 9 bases are shared with TRBD1. Germline V gene sequence: CDR1 LNHDA, CDR2 SQIVND (reference sequence). The CDR3 totals 14 residues. The junction had 3 bases not matched to a gene; V was cut back by 4 bases and J by 3 bases. CDR3 DNA sequence: TGTGCCAGTAGTAGGGACAGGGATGACACTGAAGCTTTCTTT. Translation: CASSRDRDDTEAFF.

This clonotype appeared a few times. The rearrangement joins TRBV23-1 to TRBJ2-7; possibly TRBD1 for D (6 bases). TRBV23-1 is an open reading frame whose function is uncertain. The CDR3 runs 13 residues. The V end lost 9 bases, the J end lost 4 bases, and 16 bases lay between the germline ends. The CDR3 DNA follows: TGCGCCAGGTACTCAGGGGTTCGGTACGAGCAGTACGTC. Translating it yields CARYSGVRYEQYV.

This clonotype was seen more than once but under ten times. The CDR3: CASSLAAEGDGELFF. The CDR3 DNA is TGCGCCAGCAGCTTGGCGGCAGAGGGGGACGGGGAGCTGTTTTTT. The V gene is TRBV5-1, the J gene TRBJ2-2; the D gene is possibly TRBD1 (6 bases). The CDR3 covers 15 residues. Trimming cost V 0 bases and J 7 bases, with 13 bases left between them. Per the germline V gene, CDR1 is SGHRS and CDR2 is YFSETQ.

The CDR3 coding sequence is TGCGCCAGCAGCTTGGGAGTAGCGGGGCCCTACGAGCAGTACTTC. It codes for CASSLGVAGPYEQYF. The V and J genes are TRBV5-1 and TRBJ2-7, with TRBD2 matching 8 bases. Germline CDR1 and CDR2: SGHRS and YFSETQ. With 0 bases clipped from V and 2 bases from J, the junction kept 4 bases outside the gene matches. This CDR3 contains 15 residues.

The V and J genes are TRBV5-4 and TRBJ2-3, with 8 bases matching TRBD1. The V gene end was trimmed by 4 bases and the J gene end by 4 bases; junction bases not matched to a gene: 5. The V gene's germline CDR1 is SGHNT and CDR2 YYREEE (reference sequence). This CDR3 has 14 residues. The CDR3 is CASSPGQGSDTQYF. DNA for the CDR3: TGTGCCAGCAGCCCAGGACAGGGCTCAGATACGCAGTATTTT.

This clonotype was counted a few times. The chain recombines TRBV11-2 with TRBJ2-5; D remains ambiguous. Germline V gives CDR1 SGHAT, CDR2 FQNNGV. The CDR3 runs to 17 residues. Trimming left V 0 bases short and J 3 bases short, with 17 bases between. CDR3 region: CASSLDPGGRREETQYF. The CDR3 DNA sequence: TGTGCCAGCAGCTTAGATCCCGGTGGCCGTAGGGAAGAGACCCAGTACTTC.

Only a few counts were recorded for this clonotype. The chain uses TRBV7-9 and TRBJ2-5; 13 bases line up with TRBD2. The CDR3 spans 16 residues. Germline assignment: CDR1 SEHNR and CDR2 FQNEAQ (reference sequence). V lost 5 bases, J lost 4 bases, and 7 bases stayed unmatched. The CDR3 loop reads CASSERLAGGVETQYF. For the CDR3, the DNA is TGTGCCAGCAGCGAAAGACTAGCGGGGGGTGTAGAGACCCAGTACTTC. The variable domain in full, completed from reference TRBV7-9 and TRBJ2-5, reads DTGVSQNPRHKITKRGQNVTFRCDPISEHNRLYWYRQTLGQGPEFLTYFQNEAQLEKSRLLSDRFSAERPKGSFSTLEIQRTEQGDSAMYLCASSERLAGGVETQYFGPGTRLLVL.

This clonotype was counted between two and nine times. The chain recombines TRBV11-2 with TRBJ1-1, with no clear D. Trimming pared 5 bases from V and 0 bases from J, leaving 13 bases between. Germline V lookup: CDR1 SGHAT, CDR2 FQNNGV. This CDR3 comprises 15 residues. This CDR3 is CASSLRRSMNTEAFF. CDR3 DNA: TGTGCCAGCAGCCTCAGAAGGAGTATGAACACTGAAGCTTTCTTT.

This clonotype was counted between two and nine times. This chain uses TRBV6-5 with TRBJ2-7, with D possibly being TRBD2 (6 bases). The germline V gene encodes CDR1 MNHEY and CDR2 SVGAGI. V gave up 0 bases and J gave up 2 bases, with 11 bases separating them. The CDR3 totals 15 residues. The CDR3 region is CASSYSLAAPYEQYF. CDR3 in DNA: TGTGCCAGCAGTTACTCGTTAGCGGCCCCCTACGAGCAGTACTTC.

This clonotype turned up a few times. The chain combines TRBV20-1 with TRBJ1-5; D ambiguous. CDR3 size: 12 residues. Germline V gene sequence: CDR1 DFQATT, CDR2 SNEGSKA (reference sequence). The ends were cut back, 5 bases at V and 2 bases at J, with 7 bases in the middle. In DNA form, the CDR3 reads TGCAGTGCTGTCCGTGGCAATCAGCCCCAGCATTTT. It yields the protein CSAVRGNQPQHF.

The V gene is TRBV2, the J gene TRBJ2-5; unclear D gene. Trimming took 7 bases from V and 2 from J, leaving 11 bases between them. Per the germline V gene, CDR1 is SNHLY and CDR2 is FYNNEI. The CDR3 consists of 13 residues. CDR3: CASTSGQQETQYF. The CDR3 DNA follows: TGTGCCAGCACCTCAGGCCAGCAAGAGACCCAGTACTTC.

There are a few counts of this clonotype. The rearrangement links TRBV3-1 to TRBJ2-6; D remains ambiguous. Trimming cost V 3 bases and J 4 bases, with 4 bases left between them. The germline V gene encodes CDR1 LGHDT and CDR2 YNNKEL (reference sequence). The CDR3 covers 13 residues. The CDR3, as DNA: TGTGCCAGCAGCCAGGAGGGGGCCAACGTCCTGACTTTC. Its translation: CASSQEGANVLTF.

This clonotype was picked up a small number of times. This chain joins TRBV3-1 and TRBJ2-5, with 7 positions matching TRBD2. J gave up 2 bases and V 1 base, and 4 bases lay outside the gene matches. Per the germline V gene, CDR1 is LGHDT and CDR2 is YNNKEL (reference sequence). The CDR3 has 15 residues. CDR3 residues: CASSQAGGGQETQYF. In DNA, the CDR3 is TGTGCCAGCAGCCAAGCGGGGGGTGGTCAAGAGACCCAGTACTTC.

In this sample, this clonotype turned up a few times. The CDR3 sequence: CASSIDRGAGNTEAFF. CDR3 coding DNA: TGTGCCAGTAGTATAGACAGGGGAGCCGGGAACACTGAAGCTTTCTTT. The chain carries TRBV19 and TRBJ1-1; maybe TRBD1 (6 bases). Germline CDR1 LNHDA, CDR2 SQIVND (reference sequence). V was clipped by 0 bases and J by 1 base, with 12 bases between them. The CDR3 extends over 16 amino acids.

This clonotype was detected a few times. The genes are TRBV10-2 and TRBJ2-7; TRBD2 is a possible D gene (6 bases). This CDR3 spans 14 amino acids. Between the trimmed V and J ends, which lost 11 bases and 4 bases, there was a span of 21 bases. The germline V gene encodes CDR1 WSHSY and CDR2 SAAADI. The CDR3, as DNA: TGCGCCTCGGGGGAAGGCTCCCTCGTATACGAGCAGTACTTC. It encodes CASGEGSLVYEQYF.

Only a few counts were recorded for this clonotype. This rearrangement joins TRBV7-9 to TRBJ1-2, with 7 nucleotides matching TRBD1. This CDR3 spans 17 amino acids. V was clipped by 3 bases and J by 0 bases; unmatched bases: 10. Germline V CDR1 and CDR2: SEHNR, FQNEAQ (reference sequence). The CDR3 sequence: CASSFPRSDRPNYGYTF. The CDR3 coding sequence is TGTGCCAGCAGCTTCCCCCGTTCGGACAGGCCTAACTATGGCTACACCTTC. Full variable domain (outside the CDR3, taken from reference TRBV7-9 and TRBJ1-2): DTGVSQNPRHKITKRGQNVTFRCDPISEHNRLYWYRQTLGQGPEFLTYFQNEAQLEKSRLLSDRFSAERPKGSFSTLEIQRTEQGDSAMYLCASSFPRSDRPNYGYTFGSGTRLTVV.

V and J are TRBV6-1 and TRBJ2-1; D not certain. V lost 6 bases to trimming and J lost 3 bases, with 9 bases between them. Germline CDR1 MNHNS, CDR2 SASEGT. The CDR3 is 13 amino acids. The CDR3 DNA follows: TGTGCCAGCAGAGAGGACGGCTACAATGAGCAGTTCTTC. Protein sequence: CASREDGYNEQFF.

This clonotype was recorded a few times. This chain links TRBV15 with TRBJ2-2; D gene ambiguous. The CDR3 is 16 amino acids. From germline, CDR1 is LNHNV and CDR2 YYDKDF (reference sequence). Trimming cost V 0 bases and J 0 bases, with 8 bases left between them. CDR3 sequence (DNA): TGTGCCACCAGCAGAGATAGAACGCCGAACACCGGGGAGCTGTTTTTT. Translated: CATSRDRTPNTGELFF.